What follows is one T cell receptor beta chain and its context. The antigen is not known. The germline CDR1 and CDR2 sequences are SGHRS and YFSETQ. The CDR3 extends over 14 amino acids. The germline V and J ends were trimmed by 0 bases and 7 bases, with 14 bases remaining between them. This sample was taken from a study of cytomegalovirus exposure and HLA in healthy donors. Whole-study results and caveats: Relative to equally common others, HLA-associated TCR beta chains showed greater clonal expansion in a later analysis. Earlier results showed most TCR beta V segments being productive about 90% or about 30% of the time.

In the PCR, 60 Vbeta and 13 Jbeta primers were used. The method was immunoSEQ multiplex PCR; TCRdb's version includes in-frame clones alone and lacks a portion of them. The table lists fewer than 250,000 clones, approximately 82% of them singletons. Sequencing used PBMCs. V is TRBV5-1 and J is TRBJ2-7; tentative D call: TRBD1 (6 bases). The sequence was obtained from a man between 40 and 49 years old in good health and CMV-seropositive. The CDR3 DNA is TGCGCCAGCAGCTTGGTCTCAGGGGAAAGGGAGCAGTACTTC. This encodes CASSLVSGEREQYF.